These 21 T cell receptor beta chains originate from one sample sequenced in a study of blood T cell repertoires in COVID-19 (dated by TCRdb to about 2020). The library came from the immunoSEQ multiplex PCR assay. TCRdb took this table from immuneACCESS and kept in-frame rearrangements with V and J called. Such tables lack part of the clones; where checked against another copy, unresolved V genes explain under half of the gap, and the rest is unexplained. For this sample the table gives about 190,000 clones, of which about nine tenths were detected only once. The ten largest clones add up to around 7% of the sample. Sequenced sample: peripheral blood. The receptors were gathered from a man aged 35-49 years with acute or convalescent COVID-19.

The chain carries TRBV11-2 and TRBJ2-3; 8 bases map to TRBD2. Trimming at V came to 1 base and at J to 6 bases, leaving 6 bases not matched to a gene. The CDR3 has 15 residues. Germline V lookup: CDR1 SGHAT, CDR2 FQNNGV. The CDR3 sequence: CASSLAGGGVDTQYF. The CDR3 bases are TGTGCCAGCAGCTTAGCGGGGGGGGGCGTGGATACGCAGTATTTT.

V is TRBV11-2 and J is TRBJ1-4, with unresolved D. V was trimmed by 2 bases and J by 7 bases, leaving 5 bases between them. The CDR3 runs to 12 residues. Germline CDR1 and CDR2: SGHAT and FQNNGV. DNA for the CDR3: TGTGCCAGCAGCTTATCACTTGAAAAACTGTTTTTT. It encodes CASSLSLEKLFF.

The genes are TRBV5-4 and TRBJ2-7, with TRBD1 matching over 8 bases. Losses at the gene ends were 4 bases for V and 9 bases for J; bases not matched to a gene: 12. This CDR3 spans 14 amino acids. The germline CDR1 and CDR2 sequences are SGHNT and YYREEE (reference sequence). CDR3 bases: TGTGCCAGCAGCCCGGGACAGGTTCCGCAAGCGCAGTACTTC. It is translated as CASSPGQVPQAQYF.

This clone has just a few counts. This rearrangement joins TRBV10-3 to TRBJ2-7; 7 nucleotides match TRBD1. J was trimmed by 0 bases and V by 6 bases; bases with no gene match: 5. The CDR3 totals 14 residues. Germline CDR1 is ENHRY and CDR2 is SYGVKD. The CDR3 DNA is TGTGCCATCAGCCTACAGGGGAGCTCCTACGAGCAGTACTTC. Translating gives CAISLQGSSYEQYF.

The gene calls are TRBV13 and TRBJ2-5; 11 bases match TRBD1. Germline V gene data show CDR1 as PRHDT and CDR2 as FYEKMQ (reference sequence). With 7 bases clipped from V and 4 bases from J, the junction kept 11 bases outside the gene matches. This CDR3 is built from 16 residues. CDR3 region: CASTSLGQGVGETQYF. In DNA, the CDR3 is TGTGCCAGCACCTCCTTGGGACAGGGGGTGGGAGAGACCCAGTACTTC.

The chain links TRBV4-2 to TRBJ2-3, with 11 nucleotides matching TRBD2. Germline values: CDR1 LGHNA, CDR2 YNFKEQ. The trim removed 2 bases at V and 10 bases at J, leaving 8 bases unmatched. The CDR3 covers 15 residues. The CDR3, as DNA: TGTGCCAGCAGCCAACTAGCGGGGGGCCCTAATCCGCAGTATTTT. Translated: CASSQLAGGPNPQYF.

V usage is TRBV25-1 and J usage is TRBJ2-1; 10 bases fit TRBD2. This CDR3 spans 18 amino acids. V dropped 3 bases and J dropped 7; count of bases not matched to a gene: 15. Germline V lookup: CDR1 MGHDK, CDR2 SYGVNS. Here the CDR3 reads CASSDPTPGLAISNEQFF. CDR3 DNA sequence: TGTGCCAGCAGTGACCCCACCCCGGGACTAGCGATCTCAAATGAGCAGTTCTTC. Together with reference TRBV25-1 and TRBJ2-1, the CDR3 gives the full variable domain: EADIYQTPRYLVIGTGKKITLECSQTMGHDKMYWYQQDPGMELHLIHYSYGVNSTEKGDLSSESTVSRIRTEHFPLTLESARPSHTSQYLCASSDPTPGLAISNEQFFGPGTRLTVL.

The rearrangement links TRBV7-3 to TRBJ2-3; 7 bases match TRBD2. The CDR3 has 15 amino acids. Germline V gives CDR1 SGHTA, CDR2 FQGTGA. The ends lost 5 bases at V and 3 bases at J; junction bases unmatched: 8. The CDR3 DNA is TGTGCCAGCAGCCCCGACCGGCGGGGGACAGATACGCAGTATTTT. It yields the protein CASSPDRRGTDTQYF.

The genes are TRBV7-6 and TRBJ2-5; D is ambiguous. The CDR3 spans 16 residues. The V gene lost 5 bases and the J gene lost 5 bases, with 21 bases spanning the gap. Germline V gene data show CDR1 as SGHVS and CDR2 as FNYEAQ. The CDR3 sequence is CASSPVDIGYGETQYF. CDR3 DNA: TGTGCCAGCAGCCCCGTAGATATCGGCTACGGGGAGACCCAGTACTTC.

This clone was seen just once. The rearrangement uses TRBV5-6 and TRBJ2-7; D is perhaps TRBD2 (6 bases). V was trimmed by 4 bases and J by 1 base, leaving 15 bases between them. This CDR3 is built from 15 residues. CDR1 and CDR2 (germline): SGHDT, YYEEEE. The CDR3 reads CASSAQAGGSYEQYF. The CDR3 region has the DNA TGTGCCAGCAGCGCCCAGGCCGGGGGATCCTACGAGCAGTACTTC.

The V gene is TRBV9, the J gene TRBJ2-6; 7 bases map to TRBD1. CDR3 length: 18 amino acids. Germline CDR1 and CDR2: SGDLS and YYNGEE. Trimming removed 0 bases from V and 2 bases from J; junction bases left unmatched: 8. The CDR3 region has the DNA TGTGCCAGCAGCGTAGCTCTGGCAGGGGGAGCTGGGGCCAACGTCCTGACTTTC. It specifies CASSVALAGGAGANVLTF. Full variable domain (rest looked up from reference TRBV9 and TRBJ2-6): DSGVTQTPKHLITATGQRVTLRCSPRSGDLSVYWYQQSLDQGLQFLIQYYNGEERAKGNILERFSAQQFPDLHSELNLSSLELGDSALYFCASSVALAGGAGANVLTFGAGSRLTVL.

This rearrangement joins TRBV6-5 to TRBJ1-1; 9 bases map to TRBD1. Trimming at V came to 5 bases and at J to 5 bases, leaving 6 bases not matched to a gene. The CDR3 contains 14 residues. Per the germline V gene, CDR1 is MNHEY and CDR2 is SVGAGI. CDR3 sequence reads: CASSPGQGQTEAFF. The CDR3 DNA reads TGTGCCAGCAGTCCGGGACAGGGTCAAACTGAAGCTTTCTTT.

This chain connects TRBV6-2 or TRBV6-3 to TRBJ1-1; D uncertain. CDR3 length: 11 amino acids. Looked up from germline, CDR1 is MNHEY and CDR2 is SVGEGT. The germline V and J ends were trimmed by 5 bases and 4 bases, with 5 bases remaining between them. CDR3 sequence reads: CASSPRTEAFF. DNA for the CDR3: TGTGCCAGCAGTCCCCGCACTGAAGCTTTCTTT.

The CDR3 sequence: CASSLWQGGTEAFF. For the CDR3, the DNA is TGTGCCAGCAGCTTGTGGCAGGGGGGCACTGAAGCTTTCTTT. This chain connects TRBV5-8 to TRBJ1-1, with 7 bases fitting TRBD1. The CDR3 has 14 amino acids. Trimming at V came to 1 base and at J to 4 bases, leaving 4 bases not matched to a gene. Looked up from germline, CDR1 is SGHTS and CDR2 is YDEGEE.

This sequence joins TRBV18 and TRBJ1-2, with D possibly matching TRBD1 (5 bases). Trimming left V 0 bases short and J 1 base short, with 15 bases between. Germline loops: CDR1 KGHSH, CDR2 LQKENI. This CDR3 comprises 17 residues. Written as DNA, the CDR3 is TGTGCCAGCTCACCACCGGCAGGGTACCCTATTAACTATGGCTACACCTTC. Translation: CASSPPAGYPINYGYTF.

V is TRBV7-3 and J is TRBJ2-1, with D perhaps TRBD2 (6 bases). CDR1 and CDR2 from the germline V gene are SGHTA and FQGTGA. V lost 5 bases to trimming and J lost 4 bases, with 12 bases between them. The CDR3 runs 14 residues. The CDR3 is CASSRTGTYNEQFF. In DNA form, the CDR3 reads TGTGCCAGCAGCAGAACCGGGACTTACAATGAGCAGTTCTTC. Full variable domain (rest looked up from reference TRBV7-3 and TRBJ2-1): GAGVSQTPSNKVTEKGKYVELRCDPISGHTALYWYRQSLGQGPEFLIYFQGTGAADDSGLPNDRFFAVRPEGSVSTLKIQRTERGDSAVYLCASSRTGTYNEQFFGPGTRLTVL.

V gene TRBV3-1 (or the pseudogene TRBV3-2) combines with J gene TRBJ2-3, with D possibly being TRBD2 (5 bases). V lost 4 bases to trimming and J lost 0 bases, with 11 bases between them. Per the germline V gene, CDR1 is LGHDT and CDR2 is YNNKEL (reference sequence). The CDR3 totals 15 residues. The CDR3 loop reads CASSPQRTSTDTQYF. CDR3 coding DNA: TGTGCCAGCAGCCCCCAGCGGACTAGCACAGATACGCAGTATTTT.

Worth noting for this clone: The junction departs from germline at one end; a sequencing error may be responsible. CDR3 residues: CASSEGAGGRRGRF. In DNA, the CDR3 is TGTGCCAGCAGTGAAGGGGCAGGGGGCAGGAGGGGCCGCTTT. V gene TRBV2 combines with J gene TRBJ1-1; 8 bases match TRBD1. This CDR3 comprises 14 residues. Germline V gives CDR1 SNHLY, CDR2 FYNNEI.

The chain carries TRBV30 and TRBJ1-1; perhaps TRBD1 as D (5 bases). V gave up 6 bases and J gave up 4 bases, with 15 bases separating them. The length of the CDR3 is 13 residues. CDR1 is GTSNPN and CDR2 is SVGIG in the germline V gene (reference sequence). CDR3 DNA sequence: TGTGCCTGCCTCACAGGTACGGGCACTGAAGCTTTCTTT. Its protein is CACLTGTGTEAFF.

CDR3 nucleotide sequence: TGTGCCAGCAGCTTAGTCGGGCGGGGGGGCGACACCGGGGAGCTGTTTTTT. Residues: CASSLVGRGGDTGELFF. This sequence joins TRBV7-6 and TRBJ2-2; the match to TRBD2 covers 9 bases. CDR1 SGHVS and CDR2 FNYEAQ come from the germline V gene. CDR3 length: 17 residues. V lost 1 base and J lost 3; bases outside the gene matches: 6.

The chain has TRBV15 and TRBJ2-1; TRBD1 is a possible D gene (6 bases). Per germline, CDR1 LNHNV and CDR2 YYDKDF (reference sequence). Trimming took 1 base from V and 8 from J, leaving 9 bases between them. CDR3 length: 13 residues. The CDR3, as DNA: TGTGCCACCAGCAGAGGTGGGGGCTATGAGCAGTTCTTC. It specifies CATSRGGGYEQFF.